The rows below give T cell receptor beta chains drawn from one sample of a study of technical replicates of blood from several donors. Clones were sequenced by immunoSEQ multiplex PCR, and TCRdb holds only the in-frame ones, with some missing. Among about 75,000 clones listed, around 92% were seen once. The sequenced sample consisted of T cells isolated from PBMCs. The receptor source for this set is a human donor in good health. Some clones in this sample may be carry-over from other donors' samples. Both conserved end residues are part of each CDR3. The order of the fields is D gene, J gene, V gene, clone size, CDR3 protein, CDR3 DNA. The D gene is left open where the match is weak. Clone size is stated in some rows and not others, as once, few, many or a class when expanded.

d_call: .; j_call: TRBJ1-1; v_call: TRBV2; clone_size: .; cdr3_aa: CASSAVTGSVEAFF; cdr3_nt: TGTGCCAGCAGTGCCGTGACAGGTTCTGTGGAGGCTTTCTTT
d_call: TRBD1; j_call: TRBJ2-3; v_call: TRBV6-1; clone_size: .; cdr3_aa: CASSEAGGTGDTQYF; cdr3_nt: TGTGCCAGCAGTGAAGCGGGAGGGACAGGGGATACGCAGTATTTT
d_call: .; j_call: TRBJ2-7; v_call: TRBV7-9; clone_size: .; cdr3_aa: CASSLVGNSYEQYF; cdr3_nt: TGTGCCAGCAGCTTAGTTGGCAACTCCTACGAGCAGTACTTC
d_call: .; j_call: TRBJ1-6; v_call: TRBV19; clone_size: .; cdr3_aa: CASSFIKGGTNSPLHF; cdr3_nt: TGTGCCAGTAGTTTTATCAAGGGGGGGACTAATTCACCCCTCCACTTT
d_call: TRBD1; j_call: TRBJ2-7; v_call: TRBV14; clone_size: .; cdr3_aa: CASSPDARHRGQVEQYF; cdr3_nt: TGTGCCAGCAGCCCCGATGCTAGACACAGGGGGCAGGTCGAGCAGTACTTC
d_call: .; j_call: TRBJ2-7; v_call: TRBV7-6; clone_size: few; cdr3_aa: CASSRLGGEQYF; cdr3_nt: TGTGCCAGCAGCAGACTAGGCGGCGAGCAGTACTTC
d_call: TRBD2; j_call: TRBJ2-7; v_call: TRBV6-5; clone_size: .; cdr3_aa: CASSYQSSGTYEQYF; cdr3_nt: TGTGCCAGCAGTTACCAATCTAGCGGAACCTACGAGCAGTACTTC
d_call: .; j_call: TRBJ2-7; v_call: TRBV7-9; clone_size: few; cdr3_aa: CASSLVPLEQYF; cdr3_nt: TGTGCCAGCAGCTTAGTACCCCTAGAGCAGTACTTC
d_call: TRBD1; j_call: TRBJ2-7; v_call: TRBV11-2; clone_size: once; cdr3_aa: CASSLDGGTGGAYYYEQYF; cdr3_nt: TGTGCCAGCAGCTTAGACGGAGGGACAGGGGGAGCGTATTACTACGAGCAGTACTTC
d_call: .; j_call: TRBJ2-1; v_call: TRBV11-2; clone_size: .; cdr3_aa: CASSLSANNEQFF; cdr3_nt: TGTGCCAGCAGCTTGAGCGCAAACAATGAGCAGTTCTTC
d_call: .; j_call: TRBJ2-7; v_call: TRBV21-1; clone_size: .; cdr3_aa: CASSKVTAGGRRPYEQYF; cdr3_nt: TGTGCCAGCAGCAAAGTCACGGCTGGCGGGAGGAGACCCTACGAGCAGTACTTC
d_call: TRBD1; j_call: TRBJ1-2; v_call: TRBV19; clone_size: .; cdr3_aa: CASITTGTGSYGYTF; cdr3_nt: TGTGCCAGTATAACAACCGGGACAGGGAGCTATGGCTACACCTTC
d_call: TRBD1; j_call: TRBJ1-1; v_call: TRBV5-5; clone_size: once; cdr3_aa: CASILWGQGTEAFF; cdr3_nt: TGTGCCAGCATCTTATGGGGACAGGGAACTGAAGCTTTCTTT
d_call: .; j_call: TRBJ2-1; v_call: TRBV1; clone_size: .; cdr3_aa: CTSSAGLEINEQFF; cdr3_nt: TGCACCAGCAGCGCGGGACTAGAAATAAATGAGCAGTTCTTC
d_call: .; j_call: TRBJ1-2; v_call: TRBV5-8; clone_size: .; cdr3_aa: CASSRWRRVNYGYTF; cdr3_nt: TGTGCCAGCAGCCGTTGGAGGAGGGTTAACTATGGCTACACCTTC
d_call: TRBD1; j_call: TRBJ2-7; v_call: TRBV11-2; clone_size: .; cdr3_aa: CASSSRQGSDEQYF; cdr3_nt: TGTGCCAGCAGCTCCCGACAGGGGAGTGACGAGCAGTACTTC
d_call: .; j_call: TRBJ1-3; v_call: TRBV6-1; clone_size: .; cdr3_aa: CASSEYELSVGSGNTIYF; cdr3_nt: TGTGCCAGCAGTGAATATGAATTGTCGGTTGGCTCTGGAAACACCATATATTTT
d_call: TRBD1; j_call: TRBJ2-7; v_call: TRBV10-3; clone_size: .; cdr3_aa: CAISAVDRGGEQYF; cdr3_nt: TGTGCCATCAGTGCCGTGGACAGGGGTGGCGAGCAGTACTTC
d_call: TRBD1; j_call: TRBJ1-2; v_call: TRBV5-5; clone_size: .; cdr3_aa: CASSSQGAGYGYTF; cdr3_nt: TGTGCCAGCAGCTCCCAGGGGGCGGGCTATGGCTACACCTTC
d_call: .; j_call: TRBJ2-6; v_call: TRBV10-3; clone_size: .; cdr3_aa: CAISDRGAGANVLTF; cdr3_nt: TGTGCCATCAGTGATCGGGGGGCCGGGGCCAACGTCCTGACTTTC
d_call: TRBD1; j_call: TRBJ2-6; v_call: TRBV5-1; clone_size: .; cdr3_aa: CASSSDRAGANVLTF; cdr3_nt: TGCGCCAGCAGCTCCGACAGGGCTGGGGCCAACGTCCTGACTTTC
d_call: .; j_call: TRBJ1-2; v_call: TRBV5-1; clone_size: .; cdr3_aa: CASRSNQGAGGYTF; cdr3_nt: TGCGCCAGCAGATCCAACCAGGGTGCTGGGGGCTACACCTTC
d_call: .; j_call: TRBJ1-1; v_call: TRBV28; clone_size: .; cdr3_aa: CASRVPRGRNTEAFF; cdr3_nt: TGTGCCAGCAGGGTCCCCCGGGGTAGAAACACTGAAGCTTTCTTT
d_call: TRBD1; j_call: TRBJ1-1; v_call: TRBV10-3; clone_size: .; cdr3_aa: CAISEMGQRNTEAFF; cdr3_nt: TGTGCCATCAGTGAGATGGGACAGAGAAACACTGAAGCTTTCTTT
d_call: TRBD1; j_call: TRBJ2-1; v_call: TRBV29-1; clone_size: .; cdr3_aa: CSAADRGWFSYNEQFF; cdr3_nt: TGCAGCGCTGCGGACAGGGGATGGTTTTCCTACAATGAGCAGTTCTTC
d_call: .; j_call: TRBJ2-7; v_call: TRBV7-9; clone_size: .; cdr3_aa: CASSQHRDMDEQYF; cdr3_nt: TGTGCCAGCAGCCAACACAGGGATATGGACGAGCAGTACTTC
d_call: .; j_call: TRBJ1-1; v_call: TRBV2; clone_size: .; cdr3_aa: CASSEGRSADTEAFF; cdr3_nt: TGTGCCAGCAGTGAAGGAAGGTCGGCGGACACTGAAGCTTTCTTT
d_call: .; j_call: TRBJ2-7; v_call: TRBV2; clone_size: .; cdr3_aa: CASRREDISYEQYF; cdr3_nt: TGTGCCAGCAGGAGGGAGGACATCTCCTACGAGCAGTACTTC
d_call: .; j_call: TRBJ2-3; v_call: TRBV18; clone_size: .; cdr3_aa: CASSPVGDTQYF; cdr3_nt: TGTGCCAGCTCACCGGTCGGAGATACGCAGTATTTT
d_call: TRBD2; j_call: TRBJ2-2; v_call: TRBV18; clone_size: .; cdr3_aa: CASSPPAGEVTGELFF; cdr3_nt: TGTGCCAGCTCCCCGCCGGCGGGAGAGGTCACCGGGGAGCTGTTTTTT
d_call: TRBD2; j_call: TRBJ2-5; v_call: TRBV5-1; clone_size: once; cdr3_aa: CASSWGVAGGPETQYF; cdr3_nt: TGCGCCAGCAGCTGGGGCGTTGCGGGAGGGCCAGAGACCCAGTACTTC
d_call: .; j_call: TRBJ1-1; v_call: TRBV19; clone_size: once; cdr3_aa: CASSPPQALGTEAFF; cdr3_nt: TGTGCCAGTAGTCCACCACAGGCGTTGGGCACTGAAGCTTTCTTT
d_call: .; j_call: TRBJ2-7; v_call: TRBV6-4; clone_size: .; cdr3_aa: CASSVESSSYEQYF; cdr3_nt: TGTGCCAGCAGTGTCGAAAGTAGCTCCTACGAGCAGTACTTC
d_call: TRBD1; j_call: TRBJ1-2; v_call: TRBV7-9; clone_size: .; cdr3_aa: CASSRQGGAGAQGYTF; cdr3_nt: TGTGCCAGCAGCCGCCAGGGGGGCGCAGGGGCGCAGGGCTACACCTTC
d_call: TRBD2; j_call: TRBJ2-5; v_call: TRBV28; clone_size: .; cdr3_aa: CASSLGTSGLQETQYF; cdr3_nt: TGTGCCAGCAGTCTGGGGACTAGCGGCCTCCAAGAGACCCAGTACTTC
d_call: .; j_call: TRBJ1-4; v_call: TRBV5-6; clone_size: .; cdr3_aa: CASSSFRTAVTTNEKLFF; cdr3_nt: TGTGCCAGCAGCTCTTTTAGGACAGCTGTTACAACTAATGAAAAACTGTTTTTT
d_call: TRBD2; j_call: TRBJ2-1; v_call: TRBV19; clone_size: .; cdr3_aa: CASSMIAGPYNEQFF; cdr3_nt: TGTGCCAGTAGTATGATAGCGGGACCCTACAATGAGCAGTTCTTC
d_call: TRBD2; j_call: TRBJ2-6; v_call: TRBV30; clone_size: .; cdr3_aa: CAWSVIKWAGDRSGANVLTF; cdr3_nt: TGTGCCTGGAGTGTAATAAAGTGGGCGGGAGACCGCTCTGGGGCCAACGTCCTGACTTTC
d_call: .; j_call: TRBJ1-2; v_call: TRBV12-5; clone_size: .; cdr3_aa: CASGLVLHGVNYGYTF; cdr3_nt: TGTGCTAGTGGTTTGGTTCTTCATGGAGTTAACTATGGCTACACCTTC
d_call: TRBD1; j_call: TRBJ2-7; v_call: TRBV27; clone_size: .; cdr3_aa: CASSPPGTGGYEQYF; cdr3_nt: TGTGCCAGCAGTCCCCCCGGGACAGGAGGCTACGAGCAGTACTTC
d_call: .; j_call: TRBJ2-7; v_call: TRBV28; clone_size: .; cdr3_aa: CASSPLVRLYEQYF; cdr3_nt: TGTGCCAGCAGCCCCCTGGTGAGACTCTACGAGCAGTACTTC
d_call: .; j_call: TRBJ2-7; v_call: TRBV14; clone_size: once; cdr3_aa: CASSQGTLYSYEQYF; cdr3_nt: TGTGCCAGCAGCCAAGGTACCCTCTACTCCTACGAGCAGTACTTC
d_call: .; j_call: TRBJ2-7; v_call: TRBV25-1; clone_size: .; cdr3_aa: CASSEWAGEQYF; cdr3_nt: TGTGCCAGCAGTGAATGGGCAGGAGAGCAGTACTTC
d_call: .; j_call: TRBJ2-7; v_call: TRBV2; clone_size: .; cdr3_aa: CASSRSGPLVSEQYF; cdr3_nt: TGTGCCAGCAGTCGATCGGGTCCTCTTGTCAGCGAGCAGTACTTC
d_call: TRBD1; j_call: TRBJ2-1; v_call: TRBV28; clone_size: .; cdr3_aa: CASSPPGQGFHEQFF; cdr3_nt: TGTGCCAGCAGTCCTCCGGGACAGGGATTCCACGAGCAGTTCTTC
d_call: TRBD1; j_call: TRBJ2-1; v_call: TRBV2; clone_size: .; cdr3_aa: CASSRGQGFHNEQFF; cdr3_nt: TGTGCCAGCAGTAGAGGACAGGGGTTCCACAATGAGCAGTTCTTC
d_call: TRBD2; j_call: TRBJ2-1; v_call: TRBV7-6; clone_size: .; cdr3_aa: CASSRLAGGPYEQFF; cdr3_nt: TGTGCCAGCAGCAGACTAGCGGGAGGGCCCTATGAGCAGTTCTTC
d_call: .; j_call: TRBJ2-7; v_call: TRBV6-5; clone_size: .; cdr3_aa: CASSYSSYEQYF; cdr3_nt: TGTGCCAGCAGTTACTCGAGCTACGAGCAGTACTTC
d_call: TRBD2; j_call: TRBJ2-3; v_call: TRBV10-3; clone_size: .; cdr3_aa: CAISVLAGVDTQYF; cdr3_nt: TGTGCCATCAGTGTACTAGCGGGAGTAGATACGCAGTATTTT
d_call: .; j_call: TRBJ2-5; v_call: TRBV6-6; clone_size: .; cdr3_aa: CASSYEFRRGETQYF; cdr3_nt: TGTGCCAGCAGTTACGAGTTCAGGAGGGGAGAGACCCAGTACTTC
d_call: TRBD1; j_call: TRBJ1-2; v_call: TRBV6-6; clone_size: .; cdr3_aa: CASTDRGNYGYTF; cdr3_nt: TGTGCCAGCACGGACAGGGGAAACTATGGCTACACCTTC
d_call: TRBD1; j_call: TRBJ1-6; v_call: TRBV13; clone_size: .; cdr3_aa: CASSPRATGDYSPLHF; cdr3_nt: TGTGCCAGCAGCCCTAGAGCGACAGGGGATTACTCACCCCTCCACTTT
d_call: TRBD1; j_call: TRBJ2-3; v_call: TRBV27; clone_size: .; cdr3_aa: CASRHGTDRDTQYF; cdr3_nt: TGTGCCAGCAGGCACGGGACAGACAGAGATACGCAGTATTTT
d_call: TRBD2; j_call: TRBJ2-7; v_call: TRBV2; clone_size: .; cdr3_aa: CASSERGTSIHEQYF; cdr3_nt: TGTGCCAGCAGTGAAAGGGGGACTAGTATCCACGAGCAGTACTTC
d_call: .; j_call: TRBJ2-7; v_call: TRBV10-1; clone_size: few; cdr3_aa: CASSSGTQGSWYEQYF; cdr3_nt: TGCGCCAGCAGTTCCGGGACACAAGGGTCCTGGTACGAGCAGTACTTC
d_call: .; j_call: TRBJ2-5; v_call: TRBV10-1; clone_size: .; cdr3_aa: CASSERLASQETQYF; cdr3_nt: TGCGCCAGCAGTGAGCGGCTAGCGTCCCAAGAGACCCAGTACTTC
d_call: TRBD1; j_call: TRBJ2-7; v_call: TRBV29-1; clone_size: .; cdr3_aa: CSVVMGQPFYEQYF; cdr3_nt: TGCAGCGTTGTAATGGGACAGCCGTTCTACGAGCAGTACTTC
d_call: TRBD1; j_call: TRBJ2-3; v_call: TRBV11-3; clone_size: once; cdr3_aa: CASSSGQGDTQYF; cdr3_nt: TGTGCCAGCAGCTCGGGACAGGGAGATACGCAGTATTTT
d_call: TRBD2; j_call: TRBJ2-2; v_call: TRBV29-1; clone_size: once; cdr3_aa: CSVTSGGANTGELFF; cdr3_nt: TGCAGCGTTACTAGCGGGGGGGCGAACACCGGGGAGCTGTTTTTT
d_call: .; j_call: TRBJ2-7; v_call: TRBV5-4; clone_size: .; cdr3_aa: CASQGSSYEQYF; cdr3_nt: TGTGCCAGCCAGGGAAGTTCCTACGAGCAGTACTTC